This note documents a single T cell receptor (beta chain) sequence. The data were taken from a study of cytomegalovirus exposure and HLA in healthy donors. The PCR contained 60 Vbeta and 13 Jbeta primers. Sequencing was performed with immunoSEQ multiplex PCR; in TCRdb, only in-frame clones are kept and a portion is missing. The repertoire consists of some 190,000 clones, with about four fifths occurring once and the leading ten covering under 2%. This receptor was taken from a woman younger than 45 in good health and CMV-seronegative. Sequencing was done on a sample of PBMCs.

CDR3 sequence reads: CAPEGGARTGELFF. CDR3 sequence (DNA): TGTGCCCCCGAGGGGGGGGCTAGAACCGGGGAGCTGTTTTTT. The V and J genes are TRBV7-9 and TRBJ2-2; possible D gene TRBD2, 7 bases. Germline-derived CDR1 and CDR2 are SEHNR and FQNEAQ (reference sequence). Trimming took off 11 bases at V and 5 bases at J, with 18 bases between the two ends. The CDR3 has 14 amino acids.